The present entry profiles one T cell receptor (beta chain) with its context. Germline CDR1 reads MNHEY; CDR2 reads SVGEGT. Trimming removed 2 bases at V and 1 base at J, with 13 bases between. The CDR3 has 16 amino acids. TCRdb re-called the 5' RACE reads with MiXCR, one entry per CDR3 protein. Of about 300,000 distinct CDR3 sequences in the sample, more than 9% are singletons; the top ten hold roughly 9.5%. These data come from a study of CD8 T cells in ankylosing spondylitis. Sample: blood, either unsorted or a sorted T cell fraction (not recorded which). The source of this sequence is a female donor with ankylosing spondylitis or in good health (not recorded which). J is TRBJ2-3 and V is TRBV6-2 or TRBV6-3; possibly TRBD1 for D (6 bases). In nucleotides, the CDR3 is TGTGCCAGCAGTTACGCGGTCACAGGGCGCACAGATACGCAGTATTTT. Amino acid sequence: CASSYAVTGRTDTQYF.